The next 2 T cell receptor beta chains were all read from a single sample in a study of CD8 T cells in Susac syndrome. Reverse transcription used about 0.45 to 1 ug RNA and random hexamers. One entry per CDR3 protein, called by TCRdb with MiXCR from the immunoSEQ multiplex PCR reads. Among 110,000 to 150,000 distinct CDR3 sequences listed, roughly 95% were seen once. Sequencing was carried out using CD4+ T cells from PBMCs. The receptors derive from a human donor with Susac syndrome.

The chain employs TRBV28 and TRBJ1-2, with unresolved D. With 6 bases removed from V and 5 bases from J, the gap between germline ends came to 10 bases. The CDR3 extends over 12 amino acids. Germline CDR1 reads MDHEN; CDR2 reads SYDVKM. The CDR3 protein is CASSKPGYGYTF. As DNA, the CDR3 is TGTGCCAGCAGCAAACCGGGTTATGGCTACACCTTC.

This chain connects TRBV25-1 to TRBJ2-1; TRBD2 matches at 11 bases. The V and J ends lost 4 bases and 8 bases, in that order; junction bases with no gene match: 10. Per the germline V gene, CDR1 is MGHDK and CDR2 is SYGVNS. The CDR3 totals 16 residues. The CDR3 nucleotides are TGTGCCAGCAGTGCCCCCCTGGGACTAGCGGAGGATGAGCAGTTCTTC. Its translation: CASSAPLGLAEDEQFF.